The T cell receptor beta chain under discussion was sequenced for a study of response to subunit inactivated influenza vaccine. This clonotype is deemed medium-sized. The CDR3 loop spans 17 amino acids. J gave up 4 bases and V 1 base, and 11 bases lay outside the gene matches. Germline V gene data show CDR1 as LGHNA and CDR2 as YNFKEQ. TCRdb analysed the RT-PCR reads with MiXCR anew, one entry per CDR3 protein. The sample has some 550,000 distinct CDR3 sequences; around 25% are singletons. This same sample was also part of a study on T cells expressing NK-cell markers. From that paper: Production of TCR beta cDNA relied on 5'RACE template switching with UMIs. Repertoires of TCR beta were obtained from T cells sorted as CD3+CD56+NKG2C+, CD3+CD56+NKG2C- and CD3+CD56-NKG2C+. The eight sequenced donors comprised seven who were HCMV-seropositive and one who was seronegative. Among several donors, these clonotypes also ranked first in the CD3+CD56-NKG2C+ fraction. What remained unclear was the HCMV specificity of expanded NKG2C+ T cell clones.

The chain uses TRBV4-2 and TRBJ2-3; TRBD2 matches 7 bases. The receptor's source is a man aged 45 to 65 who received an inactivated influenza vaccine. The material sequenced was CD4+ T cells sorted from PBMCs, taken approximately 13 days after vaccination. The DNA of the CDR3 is TGTGCCAGCAGCCAAGGGAACGGCGGGAGACTGGCAGATACGCAGTATTTT. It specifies CASSQGNGGRLADTQYF.